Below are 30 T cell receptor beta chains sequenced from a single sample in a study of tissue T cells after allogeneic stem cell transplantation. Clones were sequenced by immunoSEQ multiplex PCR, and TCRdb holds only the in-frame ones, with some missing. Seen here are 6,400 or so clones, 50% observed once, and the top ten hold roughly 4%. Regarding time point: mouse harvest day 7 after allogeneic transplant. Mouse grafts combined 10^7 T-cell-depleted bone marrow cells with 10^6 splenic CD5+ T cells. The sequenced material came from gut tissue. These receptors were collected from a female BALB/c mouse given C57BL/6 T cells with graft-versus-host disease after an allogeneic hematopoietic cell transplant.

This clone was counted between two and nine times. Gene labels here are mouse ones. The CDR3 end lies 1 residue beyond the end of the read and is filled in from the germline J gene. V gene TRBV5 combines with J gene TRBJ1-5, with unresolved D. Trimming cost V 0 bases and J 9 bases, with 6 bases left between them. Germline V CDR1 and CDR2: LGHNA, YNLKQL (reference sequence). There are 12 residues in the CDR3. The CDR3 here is CASSQDRGAPLF. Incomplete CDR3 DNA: TGTGCCAGCAGCCAAGACCGGGGGGCTCCGCTT.

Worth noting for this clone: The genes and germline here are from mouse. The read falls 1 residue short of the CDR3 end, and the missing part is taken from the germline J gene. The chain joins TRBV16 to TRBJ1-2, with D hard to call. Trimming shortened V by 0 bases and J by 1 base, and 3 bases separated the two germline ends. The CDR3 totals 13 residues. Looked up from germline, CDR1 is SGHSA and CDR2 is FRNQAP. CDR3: CASSLEGNSDYTF. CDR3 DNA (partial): TGTGCAAGCAGCTTAGAGGGAAACTCCGACTACACC.

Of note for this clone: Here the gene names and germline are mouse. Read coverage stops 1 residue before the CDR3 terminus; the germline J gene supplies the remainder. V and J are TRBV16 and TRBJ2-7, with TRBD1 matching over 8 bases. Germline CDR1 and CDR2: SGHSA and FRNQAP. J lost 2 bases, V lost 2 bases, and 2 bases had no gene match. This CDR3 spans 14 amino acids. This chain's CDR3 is CASSLPGGPYEQYF. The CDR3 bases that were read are TGTGCAAGCAGCTTACCAGGGGGCCCCTATGAACAGTAC.

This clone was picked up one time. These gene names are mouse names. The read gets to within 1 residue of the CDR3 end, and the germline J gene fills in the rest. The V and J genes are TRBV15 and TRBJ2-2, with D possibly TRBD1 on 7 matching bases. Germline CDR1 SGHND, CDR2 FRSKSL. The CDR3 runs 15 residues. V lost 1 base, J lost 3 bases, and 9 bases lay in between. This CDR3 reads CASSLEGADTGQLYF. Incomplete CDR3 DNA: TGTGCCAGCAGTTTAGAGGGGGCGGACACCGGGCAGCTCTAC. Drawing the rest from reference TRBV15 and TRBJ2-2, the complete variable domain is DAGVTQTPRHEVAEKGQTIILKCEPVSGHNDLFWYRQTKIQGLELLSYFRSKSLMEDGGAFKDRFKAEMLNSSFSTLKIQPTEPKDSAVYLCASSLEGADTGQLYFGEGSKLTVL.

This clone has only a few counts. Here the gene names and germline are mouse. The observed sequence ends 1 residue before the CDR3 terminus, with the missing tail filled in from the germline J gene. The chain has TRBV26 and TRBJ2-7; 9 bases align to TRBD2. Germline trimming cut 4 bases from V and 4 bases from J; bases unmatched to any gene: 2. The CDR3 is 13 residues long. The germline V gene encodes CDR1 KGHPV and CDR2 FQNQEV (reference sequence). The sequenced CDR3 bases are TGTGCCAGCAGTCGGGACTGGGCGTATGAACAGTAC. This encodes CASSRDWAYEQY. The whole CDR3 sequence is CASSRDWAYEQYF.

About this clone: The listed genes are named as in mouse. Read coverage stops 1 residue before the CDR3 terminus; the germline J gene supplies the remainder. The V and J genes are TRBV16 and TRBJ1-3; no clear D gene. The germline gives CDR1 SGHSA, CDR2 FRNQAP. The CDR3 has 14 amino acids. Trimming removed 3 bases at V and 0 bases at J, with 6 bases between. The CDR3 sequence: CASSFTDSGNTLYF. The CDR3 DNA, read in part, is TGTGCAAGCAGCTTTACAGATTCTGGAAATACGCTCTAT.

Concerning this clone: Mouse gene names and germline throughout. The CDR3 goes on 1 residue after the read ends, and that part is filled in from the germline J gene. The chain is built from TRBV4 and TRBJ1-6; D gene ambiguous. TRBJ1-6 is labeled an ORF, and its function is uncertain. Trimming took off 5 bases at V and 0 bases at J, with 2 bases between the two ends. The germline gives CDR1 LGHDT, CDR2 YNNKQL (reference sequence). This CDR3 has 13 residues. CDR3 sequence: CASSPSYNSPLYF. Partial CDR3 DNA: TGTGCCAGCAGCCCTTCCTATAATTCGCCCCTCTAC.

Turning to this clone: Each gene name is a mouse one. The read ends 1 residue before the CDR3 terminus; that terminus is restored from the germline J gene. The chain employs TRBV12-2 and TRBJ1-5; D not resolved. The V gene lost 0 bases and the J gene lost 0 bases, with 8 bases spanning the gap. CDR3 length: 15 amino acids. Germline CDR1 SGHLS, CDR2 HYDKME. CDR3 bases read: TGTGCCAGCTCTCTCGACAAATATAACAACCAGGCTCCGCTT. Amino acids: CASSLDKYNNQAPL. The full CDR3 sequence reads CASSLDKYNNQAPLF.

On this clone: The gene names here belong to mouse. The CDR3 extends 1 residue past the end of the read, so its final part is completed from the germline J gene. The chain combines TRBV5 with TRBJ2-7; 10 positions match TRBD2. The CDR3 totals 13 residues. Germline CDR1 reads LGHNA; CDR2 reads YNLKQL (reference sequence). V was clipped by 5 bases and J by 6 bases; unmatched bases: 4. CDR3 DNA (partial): TGTGCCAGCAGCAGGGACTGGGGTGGTGAACAGTAC. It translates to CASSRDWGGEQY. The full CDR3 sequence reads CASSRDWGGEQYF.

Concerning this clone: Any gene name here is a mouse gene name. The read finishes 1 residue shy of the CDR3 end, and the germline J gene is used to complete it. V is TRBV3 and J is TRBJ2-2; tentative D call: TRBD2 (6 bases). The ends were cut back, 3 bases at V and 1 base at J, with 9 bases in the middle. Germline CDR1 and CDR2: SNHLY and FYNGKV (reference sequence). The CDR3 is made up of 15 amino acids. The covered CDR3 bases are TGTGCCAGCAGCTTTCTGGGGCAAAACACCGGGCAGCTCTAC. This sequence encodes CASSFLGQNTGQLY. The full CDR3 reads CASSFLGQNTGQLYF.

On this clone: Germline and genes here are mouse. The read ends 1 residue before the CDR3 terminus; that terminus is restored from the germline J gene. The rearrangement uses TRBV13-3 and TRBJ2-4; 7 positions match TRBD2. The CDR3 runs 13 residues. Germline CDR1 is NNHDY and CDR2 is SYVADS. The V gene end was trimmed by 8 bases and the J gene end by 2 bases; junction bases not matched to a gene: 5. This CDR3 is CARSGGVQNTLYF. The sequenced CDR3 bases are TGTGCCAGGAGCGGGGGGGTTCAAAACACCTTGTAC.

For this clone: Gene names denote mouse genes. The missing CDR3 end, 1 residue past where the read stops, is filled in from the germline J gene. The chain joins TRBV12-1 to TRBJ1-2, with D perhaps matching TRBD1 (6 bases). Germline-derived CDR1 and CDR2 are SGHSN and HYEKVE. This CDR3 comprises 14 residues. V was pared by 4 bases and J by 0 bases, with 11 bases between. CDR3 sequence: CASSLQGANSDYTF. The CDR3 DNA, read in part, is TGTGCCAGCTCGCTACAGGGTGCAAACTCCGACTACACC.

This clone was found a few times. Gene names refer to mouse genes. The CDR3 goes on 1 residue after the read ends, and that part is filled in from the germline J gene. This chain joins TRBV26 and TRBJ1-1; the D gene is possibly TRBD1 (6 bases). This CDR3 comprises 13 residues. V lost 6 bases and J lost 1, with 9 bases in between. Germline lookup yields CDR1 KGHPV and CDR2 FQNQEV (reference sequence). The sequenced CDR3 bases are TGTGCCAGCAGCCGGACAGAAAACACAGAAGTCTTC. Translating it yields CASSRTENTEVF. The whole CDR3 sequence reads CASSRTENTEVFF.

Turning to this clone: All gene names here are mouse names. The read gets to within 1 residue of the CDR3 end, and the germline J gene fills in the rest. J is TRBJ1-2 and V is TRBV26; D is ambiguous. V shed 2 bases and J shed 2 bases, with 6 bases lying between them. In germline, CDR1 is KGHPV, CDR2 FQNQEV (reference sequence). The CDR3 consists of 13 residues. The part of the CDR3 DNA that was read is TGTGCCAGCAGTCTGAGAGGGAACTCCGACTACACC. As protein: CASSLRGNSDYT. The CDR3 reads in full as CASSLRGNSDYTF.

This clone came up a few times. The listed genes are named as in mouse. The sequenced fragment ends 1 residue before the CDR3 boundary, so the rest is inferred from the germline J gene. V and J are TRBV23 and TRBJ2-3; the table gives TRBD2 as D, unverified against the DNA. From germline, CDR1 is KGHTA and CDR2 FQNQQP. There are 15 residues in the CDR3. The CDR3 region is CSSSPLGASAETLYF. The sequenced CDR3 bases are TGCTCCAGCAGTCCACTGGGGGCTAGTGCAGAAACGCTGTAT.

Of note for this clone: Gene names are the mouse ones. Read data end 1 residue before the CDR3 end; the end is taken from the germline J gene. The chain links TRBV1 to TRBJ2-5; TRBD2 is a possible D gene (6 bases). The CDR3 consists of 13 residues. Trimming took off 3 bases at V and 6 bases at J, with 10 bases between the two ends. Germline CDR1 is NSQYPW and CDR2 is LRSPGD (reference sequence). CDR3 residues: CTCSAGGGDTQYF. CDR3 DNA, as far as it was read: TGCACCTGCAGTGCTGGGGGAGGGGACACCCAGTAC.

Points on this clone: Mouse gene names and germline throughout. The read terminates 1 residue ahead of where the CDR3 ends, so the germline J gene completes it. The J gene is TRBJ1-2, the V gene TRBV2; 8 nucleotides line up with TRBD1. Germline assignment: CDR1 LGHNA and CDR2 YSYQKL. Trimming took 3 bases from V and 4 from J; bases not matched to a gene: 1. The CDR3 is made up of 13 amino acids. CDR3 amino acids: CASSHTGGSDYTF. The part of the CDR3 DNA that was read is TGTGCCAGCAGCCACACAGGGGGCTCCGACTACACC.

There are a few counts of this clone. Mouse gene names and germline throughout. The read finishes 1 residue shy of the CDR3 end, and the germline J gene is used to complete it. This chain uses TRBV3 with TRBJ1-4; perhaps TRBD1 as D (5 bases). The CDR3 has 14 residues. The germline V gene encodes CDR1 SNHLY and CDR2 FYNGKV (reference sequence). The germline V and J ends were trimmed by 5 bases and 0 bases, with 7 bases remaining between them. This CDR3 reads CASSLQVSNERLFF. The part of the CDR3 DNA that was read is TGTGCCAGCAGCCTACAGGTTTCCAACGAAAGATTATTT.

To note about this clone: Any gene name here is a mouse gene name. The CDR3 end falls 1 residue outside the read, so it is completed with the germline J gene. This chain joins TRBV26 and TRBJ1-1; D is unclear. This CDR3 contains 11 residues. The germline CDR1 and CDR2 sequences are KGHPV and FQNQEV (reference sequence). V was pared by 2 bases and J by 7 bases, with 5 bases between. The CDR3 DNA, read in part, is TGTGCCAGCAGTCTGCGGGGAGAAGTCTTC. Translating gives CASSLRGEVF. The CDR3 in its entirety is CASSLRGEVFF.

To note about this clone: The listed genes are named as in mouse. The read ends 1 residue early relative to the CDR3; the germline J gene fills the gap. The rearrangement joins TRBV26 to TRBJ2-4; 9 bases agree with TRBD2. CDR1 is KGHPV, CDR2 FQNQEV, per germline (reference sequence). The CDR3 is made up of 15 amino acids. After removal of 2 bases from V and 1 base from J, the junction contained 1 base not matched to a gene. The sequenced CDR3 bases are TGTGCCAGCAGTCTGACTGGGGGGCGTCAAAACACCTTGTAC. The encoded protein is CASSLTGGRQNTLY. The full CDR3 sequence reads CASSLTGGRQNTLYF.

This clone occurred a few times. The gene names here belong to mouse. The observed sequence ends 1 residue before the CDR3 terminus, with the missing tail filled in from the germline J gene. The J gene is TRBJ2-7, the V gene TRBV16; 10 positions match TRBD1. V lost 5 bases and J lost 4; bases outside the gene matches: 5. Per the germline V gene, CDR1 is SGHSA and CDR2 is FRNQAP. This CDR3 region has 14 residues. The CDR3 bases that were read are TGTGCAAGCAGCATCCGGGACAGGGGTTATGAACAGTAC. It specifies CASSIRDRGYEQY. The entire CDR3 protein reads CASSIRDRGYEQYF. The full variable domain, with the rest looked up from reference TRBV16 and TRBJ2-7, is NAGVIQTPRHKVTGKGQEATLWCEPISGHSAVFWYRQTIVQGLEFLTYFRNQAPIDDSGMPKERFSAQMPNQSHSTLKIQSTQPQDSAVYLCASSIRDRGYEQYFGPGTRLTVL.

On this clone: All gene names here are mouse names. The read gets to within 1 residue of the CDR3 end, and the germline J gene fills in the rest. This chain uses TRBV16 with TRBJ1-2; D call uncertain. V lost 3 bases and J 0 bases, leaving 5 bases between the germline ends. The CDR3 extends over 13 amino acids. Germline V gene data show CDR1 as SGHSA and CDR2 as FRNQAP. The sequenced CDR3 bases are TGTGCAAGCAGCTTCACAGCAAACTCCGACTACACC. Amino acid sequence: CASSFTANSDYT. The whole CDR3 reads CASSFTANSDYTF.

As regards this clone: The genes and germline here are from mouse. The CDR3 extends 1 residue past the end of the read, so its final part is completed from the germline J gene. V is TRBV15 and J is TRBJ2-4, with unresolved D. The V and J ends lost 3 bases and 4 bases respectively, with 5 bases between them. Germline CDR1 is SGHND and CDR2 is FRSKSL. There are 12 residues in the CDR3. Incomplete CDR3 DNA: TGTGCCAGCAGTTTCGACGAAAACACCTTGTAC. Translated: CASSFDENTLY. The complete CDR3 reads CASSFDENTLYF.

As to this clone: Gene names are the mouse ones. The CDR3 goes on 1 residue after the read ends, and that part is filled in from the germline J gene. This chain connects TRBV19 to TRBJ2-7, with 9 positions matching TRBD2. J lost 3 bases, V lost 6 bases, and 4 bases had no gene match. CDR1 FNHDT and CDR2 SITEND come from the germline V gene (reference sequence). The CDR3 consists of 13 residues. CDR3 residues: CASIRDWVYEQYF. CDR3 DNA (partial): TGTGCCAGCATCCGGGACTGGGTCTATGAACAGTAC.

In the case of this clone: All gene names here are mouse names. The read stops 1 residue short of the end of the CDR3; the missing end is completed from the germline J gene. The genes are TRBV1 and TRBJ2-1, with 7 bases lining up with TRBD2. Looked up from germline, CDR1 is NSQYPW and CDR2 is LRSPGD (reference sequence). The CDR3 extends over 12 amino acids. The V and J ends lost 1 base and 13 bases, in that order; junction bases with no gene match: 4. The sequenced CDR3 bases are TGCACCTGCAGTGCAGGGGCTGGGGGTCAGTTC. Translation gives CTCSAGAGGQF. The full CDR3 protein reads CTCSAGAGGQFF.

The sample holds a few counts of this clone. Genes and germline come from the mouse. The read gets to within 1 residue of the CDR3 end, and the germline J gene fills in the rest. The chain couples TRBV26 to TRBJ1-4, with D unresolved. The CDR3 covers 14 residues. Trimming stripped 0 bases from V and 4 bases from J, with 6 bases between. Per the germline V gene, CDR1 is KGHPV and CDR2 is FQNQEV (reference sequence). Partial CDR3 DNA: TGTGCCAGCAGTCTGTCACGGGGCAACGAAAGATTATTT. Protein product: CASSLSRGNERLF. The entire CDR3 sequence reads CASSLSRGNERLFF. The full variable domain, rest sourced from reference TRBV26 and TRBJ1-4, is NSKVIQTPRYLVKGQGQKAKMRCIPEKGHPVVFWYQQNKNNEFKFLINFQNQEVLQQIDMTEKRFSAECPSNSPCSLEIQSSEAGDSALYLCASSLSRGNERLFFGHGTKLSVL.

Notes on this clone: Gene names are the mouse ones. The sequenced part of the CDR3 DNA is TGTGCCAGCAGTCTGGGGACAACTAGTCAAAACACCTTGTAC. It codes for CASSLGTTSQNTLY. The entire CDR3 sequence reads CASSLGTTSQNTLYF. This rearrangement joins TRBV26 to TRBJ2-4; tentative D call: TRBD1 (6 bases). Sequencing ends 1 residue short of the CDR3 end; the germline J gene provides the rest. Germline V gives CDR1 KGHPV, CDR2 FQNQEV (reference sequence). V lost 2 bases to trimming and J lost 0 bases, with 9 bases between them. This CDR3 comprises 15 residues. Using reference TRBV26 and TRBJ2-4 for the parts outside the CDR3, the full variable domain is NSKVIQTPRYLVKGQGQKAKMRCIPEKGHPVVFWYQQNKNNEFKFLINFQNQEVLQQIDMTEKRFSAECPSNSPCSLEIQSSEAGDSALYLCASSLGTTSQNTLYFGAGTRLSVL.

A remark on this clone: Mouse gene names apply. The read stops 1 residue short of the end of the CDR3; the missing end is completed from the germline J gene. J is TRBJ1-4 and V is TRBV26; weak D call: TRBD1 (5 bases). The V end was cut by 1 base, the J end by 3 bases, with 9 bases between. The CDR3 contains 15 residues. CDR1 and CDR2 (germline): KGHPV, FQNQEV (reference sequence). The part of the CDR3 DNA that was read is TGTGCCAGCAGTCTGTTGCCAGGGCCCAACGAAAGATTATTT. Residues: CASSLLPGPNERLF. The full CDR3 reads CASSLLPGPNERLFF.

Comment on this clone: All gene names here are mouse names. CDR3 sequence: CASSQSNTGQLYF. Partial CDR3 DNA: TGTGCCAGCAGTCAATCAAACACCGGGCAGCTCTAC. V is TRBV26 and J is TRBJ2-2; D uncertain. Read data end 1 residue before the CDR3 end; the end is taken from the germline J gene. The CDR3 consists of 13 residues. Germline assignment: CDR1 KGHPV and CDR2 FQNQEV (reference sequence). V was trimmed by 4 bases and J by 0 bases, leaving 3 bases between them. Full variable domain (outside the CDR3, taken from reference TRBV26 and TRBJ2-2): NSKVIQTPRYLVKGQGQKAKMRCIPEKGHPVVFWYQQNKNNEFKFLINFQNQEVLQQIDMTEKRFSAECPSNSPCSLEIQSSEAGDSALYLCASSQSNTGQLYFGEGSKLTVL.

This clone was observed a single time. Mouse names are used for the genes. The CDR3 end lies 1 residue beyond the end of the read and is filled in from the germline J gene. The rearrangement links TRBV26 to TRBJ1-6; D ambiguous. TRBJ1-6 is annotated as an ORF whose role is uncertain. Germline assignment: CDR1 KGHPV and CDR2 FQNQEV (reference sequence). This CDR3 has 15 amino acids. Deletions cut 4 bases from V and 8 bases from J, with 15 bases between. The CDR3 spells CASSRRQARDSPLYF. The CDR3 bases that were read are TGTGCCAGCAGTCGTAGGCAGGCGAGGGATTCGCCCCTCTAC.